The 7 T cell receptor beta chains below come from one sample, sequenced in a study of siplizumab effects on memory and regulatory T cells. This table comes from immunoSEQ multiplex PCR, and its TCRdb copy is limited to in-frame clones, with some not included. Counted here are 60,000 to 70,000 clones, 88% occurring once; the ten biggest clones make up 1.5% to 2%. The sequenced sample was Tregs sorted from blood. Receptor source: a human donor in good health.

The gene calls are TRBV6-6 and TRBJ1-5, with TRBD1 as a possible D gene (6 bases). Trimming took 8 bases from V and 2 from J, leaving 16 bases between them. Germline-derived CDR1 and CDR2 are MNHNY and SVGAGI (reference sequence). The CDR3 totals 15 residues. The DNA for the CDR3 is TGTGCCAGCCGTACTTCAAGGGGGGGCAATCAGCCCCAGCATTTT. Translating it yields CASRTSRGGNQPQHF.

The rearrangement joins TRBV11-3 to TRBJ2-3; the D gene is possibly TRBD2 (5 bases). Trimming stripped 4 bases from V and 11 bases from J, with 16 bases between. Looked up from germline, CDR1 is SGHNT and CDR2 is YENEEA. The CDR3 runs to 13 residues. The CDR3 loop is CASSSRSGKMQYF. The DNA for the CDR3 is TGTGCCAGCAGCTCAAGATCGGGAAAGATGCAGTATTTT.

The V and J genes are TRBV7-9 and TRBJ2-5; the match to TRBD1 covers 10 bases. CDR1 and CDR2 from the germline V gene are SEHNR and FQNEAQ (reference sequence). J gave up 4 bases and V 5 bases, and 10 bases lay outside the gene matches. This CDR3 spans 16 amino acids. Written as DNA, the CDR3 is TGTGCCAGCAGCCTAACAAGGGGACAGGGGAGAGAGACCCAGTACTTC. Its translation: CASSLTRGQGRETQYF.

The chain links TRBV5-1 to TRBJ2-2; 7 positions match TRBD1. This CDR3 comprises 16 residues. Germline V gives CDR1 SGHRS, CDR2 YFSETQ. Trimming removed 0 bases from V and 3 bases from J; junction bases left unmatched: 5. DNA of the CDR3: TGCGCCAGCAGCTTGGCCGCAGGGGGTCACACCGGGGAGCTGTTTTTT. Translation: CASSLAAGGHTGELFF.

By its share, this clone is medium-sized (0.01 to 0.1%). The V and J genes are TRBV7-9 and TRBJ2-7; 7 bases are a match to TRBD2. There are 15 residues in the CDR3. Germline CDR1 SEHNR, CDR2 FQNEAQ (reference sequence). V lost 5 bases, J lost 4 bases, and 11 bases stayed unmatched. The CDR3 DNA sequence: TGTGCCAGCAGCCCTCGCGACTCACTAGCGTACGAGCAGTACTTC. Its protein is CASSPRDSLAYEQYF. Complete variable domain (other parts from reference TRBV7-9 and TRBJ2-7): DTGVSQNPRHKITKRGQNVTFRCDPISEHNRLYWYRQTLGQGPEFLTYFQNEAQLEKSRLLSDRFSAERPKGSFSTLEIQRTEQGDSAMYLCASSPRDSLAYEQYFGPGTRLTVT.

The V call is TRBV5-5, the J call TRBJ2-7; the match to TRBD1 covers 7 bases. The ends lost 4 bases at V and 3 bases at J; junction bases unmatched: 13. This CDR3 comprises 16 residues. Germline V lookup: CDR1 SGHKS, CDR2 YYEKEE (reference sequence). The CDR3 sequence: CASSLIPTGNGYEQYF. DNA of the CDR3: TGTGCCAGCAGCCTAATTCCGACAGGGAATGGCTACGAGCAGTACTTC.

CDR3 coding DNA: TGTGCCAGCAGCTTAGGGTCGACGCGGGACCCGCGTTTCTTC. Residues: CASSLGSTRDPRFF. V and J are TRBV11-3 and TRBJ2-1, with D possibly being TRBD2 (6 bases). Trimming took off 1 base at V and 16 bases at J, with 20 bases between the two ends. Looked up from germline, CDR1 is SGHNT and CDR2 is YENEEA. This CDR3 spans 14 amino acids.